Each of the 25 T cell receptor beta chains below was sequenced from the same sample in a study of cytomegalovirus exposure and HLA in healthy donors. The method was immunoSEQ multiplex PCR; TCRdb's version includes in-frame clones alone and lacks a portion of them. This sample yields 250,000 to 400,000 clones, of which 88% are seen a single time; around 0.96% belongs to the top ten. Sequenced material: PBMCs. The receptors derive from a man in his thirties or forties in good health and CMV-seronegative.

This chain joins TRBV6-1 and TRBJ2-1; D is possibly TRBD1 (6 bases). The germline gives CDR1 MNHNS, CDR2 SASEGT. The CDR3 totals 12 residues. V was trimmed by 6 bases and J by 9 bases, leaving 12 bases between them. CDR3 sequence (DNA): TGTGCCAGCAGCAAACAGGGAAGTGAGCAGTTCTTC. Its translation: CASSKQGSEQFF.

This chain connects TRBV14 to TRBJ1-2, with D maybe TRBD1 (5 bases). Per germline, CDR1 SGHDN and CDR2 FVKESK. The CDR3 is 14 amino acids. Trimming shortened V by 4 bases and J by 5 bases, and 14 bases separated the two germline ends. CDR3 region: CASSLGRAGYGYTF. The DNA for the CDR3 is TGTGCCAGCAGCCTGGGTAGGGCAGGGTATGGCTACACCTTC.

J is TRBJ2-7 and V is TRBV7-2; D unresolved. Trimming stripped 4 bases from V and 6 bases from J, with 10 bases between. Germline V gene lookup returns CDR1 SGHTA and CDR2 FQGNSA. The CDR3 covers 12 residues. The CDR3 sequence: CASSSIGFEQYF. The CDR3 DNA sequence: TGTGCCAGCAGCTCAATCGGGTTCGAGCAGTACTTC. The full variable domain, its missing parts supplied by reference TRBV7-2 and TRBJ2-7, is GAGVSQSPSNKVTEKGKDVELRCDPISGHTALYWYRQSLGQGLEFLIYFQGNSAPDKSGLPSDRFSAERTGGSVSTLTIQRTQQEDSAVYLCASSSIGFEQYFGPGTRLTVT.

The chain uses TRBV5-5 and TRBJ1-2; tentatively, D is TRBD1 (5 bases). This CDR3 region has 13 residues. CDR1 is SGHKS and CDR2 is YYEKEE in the germline V gene (reference sequence). Trimming took off 2 bases at V and 6 bases at J, with 11 bases between the two ends. The DNA of the CDR3 is TGTGCCAGCAGCTTCGACAGCCGGGATGGCTACACCTTC. As protein: CASSFDSRDGYTF.

Details on this clone: A read error may produce the germline difference seen at one junction end. V usage is TRBV9 and J usage is TRBJ2-1, with 9 bases that match TRBD2. Germline CDR1 is SGDLS and CDR2 is YYNGEE. The CDR3 is 15 residues long. CDR3 protein: CVSSVSGGSSHEQFF. CDR3 nucleotides: TGTGTCAGCAGCGTTAGCGGGGGTTCCTCGCATGAGCAGTTCTTC.

This rearrangement joins TRBV6-1 to TRBJ2-3; D is perhaps TRBD1 (6 bases). V gave up 2 bases and J gave up 0 bases, with 9 bases separating them. CDR1 and CDR2 from the germline V gene are MNHNS and SASEGT. This CDR3 is built from 15 residues. In nucleotides, the CDR3 is TGTGCCAGCAGTGAAAGAGGGGGAAGCACAGATACGCAGTATTTT. Translated, it gives CASSERGGSTDTQYF.

The V call is TRBV7-9, the J call TRBJ2-7; 7 bases align to TRBD2. Germline CDR1 SEHNR, CDR2 FQNEAQ (reference sequence). The CDR3 has 14 amino acids. Trimming took 6 bases from V and 2 from J; bases not matched to a gene: 7. The CDR3 bases are TGTGCCAGCAGGCCTAGCGGCCTAACCTACGAGCAGTACTTC. Translating it yields CASRPSGLTYEQYF. The entire variable domain, with the rest obtained from reference TRBV7-9 and TRBJ2-7, is as follows: DTGVSQNPRHKITKRGQNVTFRCDPISEHNRLYWYRQTLGQGPEFLTYFQNEAQLEKSRLLSDRFSAERPKGSFSTLEIQRTEQGDSAMYLCASRPSGLTYEQYFGPGTRLTVT.

V is TRBV7-6 and J is TRBJ2-7; D may be TRBD1 (6 bases). The length of the CDR3 is 12 residues. Trimming removed 5 bases at V and 5 bases at J, with 10 bases between. Per the germline V gene, CDR1 is SGHVS and CDR2 is FNYEAQ. CDR3 nucleotide sequence: TGTGCCAGCAGCGGACAGACCCACGAGCAGTACTTC. It yields the protein CASSGQTHEQYF.

The count of this clone is one. CDR3 in DNA: TGCGCCAGCAGCCCGGGGCCGGGACAGAGACACATGAACACTGAAGCTTTCTTT. It encodes CASSPGPGQRHMNTEAFF. The rearrangement uses TRBV4-3 and TRBJ1-1; 7 bases map to TRBD1. J lost 0 bases, V lost 4 bases, and 14 bases had no gene match. Per the germline V gene, CDR1 is LGHNA and CDR2 is YSLEER. This CDR3 has 18 amino acids.

V usage is TRBV11-2 and J usage is TRBJ1-6; 7 positions agree with TRBD1. Germline lookup yields CDR1 SGHAT and CDR2 FQNNGV. The J segment lost 9 bases and the V segment lost 5 bases, leaving 16 bases of the junction unmatched. The CDR3 has 17 residues. CDR3 residues: CASSREDRIIEFSPLHF. The CDR3 coding sequence is TGTGCCAGCAGCAGAGAGGACAGGATAATAGAATTTTCACCCCTCCACTTT. Combining the CDR3 with reference TRBV11-2 and TRBJ1-6 gives the whole variable domain EAGVAQSPRYKIIEKRQSVAFWCNPISGHATLYWYQQILGQGPKLLIQFQNNGVVDDSQLPKDRFSAERLKGVDSTLKIQPAKLEDSAVYLCASSREDRIIEFSPLHFGNGTRLTVT.

The chain joins TRBV6-1 to TRBJ1-6, with D uncertain. This CDR3 has 14 amino acids. The germline CDR1 and CDR2 sequences are MNHNS and SASEGT. V was pared by 6 bases and J by 16 bases, with 22 bases between. The CDR3 sequence: CASSGFTPGPELHF. The DNA of the CDR3 is TGTGCCAGCAGCGGATTCACCCCGGGTCCTGAACTCCACTTT.

This chain links TRBV11-2 with TRBJ1-4; D is uncertain. The V gene lost 5 bases and the J gene lost 11 bases, with 27 bases spanning the gap. This CDR3 is built from 17 residues. Germline V CDR1 and CDR2: SGHAT, FQNNGV. CDR3 nucleotide sequence: TGTGCCAGCAGCCCTATTGAAGATTTAGCTACCAGTGGGAAACTGTTTTTT. Translated, it gives CASSPIEDLATSGKLFF.

As regards this clone: The same CDR3 arises from other DNA sequences in this sample as well. The V gene is TRBV6-5, the J gene TRBJ1-5; D is possibly TRBD1 (5 bases). V lost 2 bases and J lost 7, with 9 bases in between. This CDR3 spans 13 amino acids. Germline V gene sequence: CDR1 MNHEY, CDR2 SVGAGI. Here the CDR3 reads CASSYREGQPQHF. As DNA, the CDR3 is TGTGCCAGCAGTTACAGGGAGGGGCAGCCCCAGCATTTT.

This chain uses TRBV29-1 with TRBJ1-2, with TRBD1 matching over 9 bases. This CDR3 is built from 16 residues. CDR1 and CDR2 (germline): SQVTM, ANQGSEA. Losses at the gene ends were 4 bases for V and 7 bases for J; bases not matched to a gene: 16. CDR3: CSVASTGGTGNLGYTF. CDR3 DNA sequence: TGCAGCGTTGCCTCTACTGGGGGGACAGGGAATCTTGGCTACACCTTC.

The DNA for the CDR3 is TGTGCCAGCAGGCAGTCTGGAAACACCATATATTTT. Translated: CASRQSGNTIYF. The rearrangement links TRBV7-8 to TRBJ1-3; D not resolved. There are 12 residues in the CDR3. V lost 6 bases and J lost 1, with 4 bases in between. Germline V gives CDR1 SGHVS, CDR2 FQNEAQ.

DNA of the CDR3: TGCGCCAGCAGCCAAGAACCATGGAGGACTGAAGCTTTCTTT. It is translated as CASSQEPWRTEAFF. This rearrangement joins TRBV4-3 to TRBJ1-1; no clear D gene. CDR1 is LGHNA and CDR2 is YSLEER in the germline V gene. This CDR3 region has 14 residues. Trimming removed 0 bases at V and 5 bases at J, with 10 bases between.

The rearrangement uses TRBV9 and TRBJ2-2; 14 bases align to TRBD2. V lost 0 bases to trimming and J lost 12 bases; unmatched junction nucleotides: 7. Germline V gene sequence: CDR1 SGDLS, CDR2 YYNGEE. The CDR3 consists of 16 residues. CDR3 protein: CASSVATSGGAGKLFF. For the CDR3, the DNA is TGTGCCAGCAGCGTAGCGACTAGCGGGGGGGCCGGAAAGCTGTTTTTT.

CDR3 sequence (DNA): TGTGCCAGCAGCGTAGTTTCTTCCGGGGGAGGGGAGACCCAGTACTTC. This translates into CASSVVSSGGGETQYF. The rearrangement links TRBV9 to TRBJ2-5; 7 bases match TRBD2. Germline CDR1 reads SGDLS; CDR2 reads YYNGEE. The J segment lost 5 bases and the V segment lost 0 bases, leaving 10 bases of the junction unmatched. The length of the CDR3 is 16 residues.

The V call is TRBV18, the J call TRBJ1-1; a possible D gene is TRBD1 (5 bases). The CDR3 spans 13 residues. CDR1 is KGHSH, CDR2 LQKENI, per germline. V lost 6 bases, J lost 0 bases, and 8 bases lay in between. CDR3 protein: CASSRGMNTEAFF. DNA of the CDR3: TGTGCCAGCTCTCGGGGGATGAACACTGAAGCTTTCTTT.

This clone was picked up a small number of times. This chain links TRBV30 with TRBJ1-1; 9 nucleotides line up with TRBD1. CDR3 size: 14 residues. Trimming at V came to 3 bases and at J to 7 bases, leaving 9 bases not matched to a gene. CDR1 GTSNPN and CDR2 SVGIG come from the germline V gene (reference sequence). The DNA of the CDR3 is TGTGCCTGGAGACGACGGGACAGGGTGGGTGAAGCTTTCTTT. The encoded protein is CAWRRRDRVGEAFF.

The chain has TRBV28 and TRBJ2-1, with 11 nucleotides matching TRBD2. The J segment lost 4 bases and the V segment lost 4 bases, leaving 6 bases of the junction unmatched. The CDR3 length is 16 residues. CDR1 is MDHEN, CDR2 SYDVKM, per germline. The CDR3 loop is CASSSIAGGLYNEQFF. The CDR3 DNA reads TGTGCCAGCAGTTCCATAGCGGGGGGGCTTTACAATGAGCAGTTCTTC.

The V call is TRBV19, the J call TRBJ2-7, with 10 positions matching TRBD1. This CDR3 comprises 14 residues. Trimming at V came to 6 bases and at J to 4 bases, leaving 6 bases not matched to a gene. The germline V gene encodes CDR1 LNHDA and CDR2 SQIVND (reference sequence). The CDR3 protein is CASRPGTGAYEQYF. CDR3 nucleotides: TGTGCCAGTAGGCCCGGGACAGGGGCTTACGAGCAGTACTTC.

The genes are TRBV23-1 and TRBJ1-4; a weak D match, TRBD1 (6 bases). TRBV23-1 is sorted into the ORF group, with uncertain function. V dropped 8 bases and J dropped 2 bases, with 18 bases sitting between them. CDR3 length: 16 amino acids. In DNA, the CDR3 is TGCGCCAGCGGGTCGAGGGCAGGGGAGACTAATGAAAAACTGTTTTTT. This gives the protein CASGSRAGETNEKLFF.

This rearrangement joins TRBV4-1 to TRBJ2-7; 7 bases are a match to TRBD1. This CDR3 is 17 amino acids long. From germline, CDR1 is MGHRA and CDR2 YSYEKL. V trimming: 1 base; J trimming: 3 bases; junction bases outside the gene matches: 12. The DNA for the CDR3 is TGCGCCAGCAGCCAAGCGATCGTAAGACAGGGTAACTACGAGCAGTACTTC. Translation: CASSQAIVRQGNYEQYF.

The chain employs TRBV7-9 and TRBJ2-3, with 13 bases identical to TRBD2. The CDR3 is 18 amino acids. V shed 5 bases, J shed 2 bases, and the junction held 10 bases outside the gene matches. Germline-derived CDR1 and CDR2 are SEHNR and FQNEAQ (reference sequence). CDR3 amino acids: CASSPPGLAGLSTDTQYF. The CDR3, as DNA: TGTGCCAGCAGCCCGCCGGGACTAGCGGGGCTATCCACAGATACGCAGTATTTT.